This entry describes one T cell receptor beta chain. Its antigen is as yet unknown. This entry belongs to a study of T cell responses to AZD1222 COVID-19 vaccine. Overall study findings and caveats: In a largely white British group with more females than males, clonal diversity was possibly underestimated. Increases in Spike-specific TCR breadth and depth were seen after two AZD1222 doses. Baseline testing showed seropositivity in only six AZD1222 recipients. Unmutated variant regions are reportedly the target of nearly half of TCRs that are spike-specific.

Assay: immunoSEQ multiplex PCR; the TCRdb copy retains only in-frame clones and omits some. The table has roughly 180,000 clones, approximately 95% seen once. This CDR3 contains 15 residues. Per germline, CDR1 LNHDA and CDR2 SQIVND (reference sequence). The V end was cut by 3 bases, the J end by 1 base, with 10 bases between. This TCR was recovered from an adult who received the MenACWY meningococcal vaccine as a control. The rearrangement joins TRBV19 to TRBJ1-5; a possible D gene is TRBD1 (5 bases). The specimen was peripheral blood, collected 28 days after the second dose of the MenACWY control vaccine. CDR3 DNA sequence: TGTGCCAGTAGTATGAGGGGAGGGAGCAATCAGCCCCAGCATTTT. This encodes CASSMRGGSNQPQHF.